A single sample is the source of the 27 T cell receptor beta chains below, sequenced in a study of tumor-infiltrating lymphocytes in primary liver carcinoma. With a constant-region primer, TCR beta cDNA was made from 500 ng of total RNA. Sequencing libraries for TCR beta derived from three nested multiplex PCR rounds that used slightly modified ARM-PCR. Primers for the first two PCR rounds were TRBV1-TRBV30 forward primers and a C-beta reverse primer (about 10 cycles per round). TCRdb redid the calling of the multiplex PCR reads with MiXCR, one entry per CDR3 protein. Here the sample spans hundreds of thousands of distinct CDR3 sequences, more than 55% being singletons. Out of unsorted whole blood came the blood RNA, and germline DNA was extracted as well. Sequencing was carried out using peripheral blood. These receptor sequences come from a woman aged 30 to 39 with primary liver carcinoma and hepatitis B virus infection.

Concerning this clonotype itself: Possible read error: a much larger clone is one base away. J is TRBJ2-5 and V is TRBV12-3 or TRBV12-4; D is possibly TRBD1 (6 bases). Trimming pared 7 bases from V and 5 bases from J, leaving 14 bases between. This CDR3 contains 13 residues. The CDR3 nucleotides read TGTGCCAGCACCATGACAGGATTTGAGACCCAGTACTTC. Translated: CASTMTGFETQYF.

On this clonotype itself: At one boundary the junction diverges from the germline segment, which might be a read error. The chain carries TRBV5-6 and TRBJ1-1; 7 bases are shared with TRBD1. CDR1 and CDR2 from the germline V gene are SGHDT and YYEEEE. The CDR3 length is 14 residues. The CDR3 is CASNIPRGTVSPRF. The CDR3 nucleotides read TGTGCCAGCAACATCCCTCGCGGGACAGTCTCCCCCCGCTTT.

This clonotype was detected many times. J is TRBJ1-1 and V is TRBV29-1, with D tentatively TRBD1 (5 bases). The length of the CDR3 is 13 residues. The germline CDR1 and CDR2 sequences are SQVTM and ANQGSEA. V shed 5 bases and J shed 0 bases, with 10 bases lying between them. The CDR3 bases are TGCAGCGTTCGTCAGGGAATGAACACTGAAGCTTTCTTT. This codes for CSVRQGMNTEAFF.

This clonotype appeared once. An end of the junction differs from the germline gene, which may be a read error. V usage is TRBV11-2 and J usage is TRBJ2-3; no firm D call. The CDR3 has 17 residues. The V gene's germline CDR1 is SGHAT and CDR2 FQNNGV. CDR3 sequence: CTSSPNTWIRLTDTQYF. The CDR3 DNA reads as TGTACCAGCAGCCCAAACACATGGATTAGGCTCACAGATACGCAGTATTTT.

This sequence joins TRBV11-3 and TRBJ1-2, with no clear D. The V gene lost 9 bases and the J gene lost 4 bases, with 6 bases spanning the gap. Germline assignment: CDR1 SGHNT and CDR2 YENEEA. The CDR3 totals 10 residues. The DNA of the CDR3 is TGTGCCAGTAAGATCTATGGCTACACCTTC. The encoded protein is CASKIYGYTF. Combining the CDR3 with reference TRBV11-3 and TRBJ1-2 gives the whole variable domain EAGVVQSPRYKIIEKKQPVAFWCNPISGHNTLYWYLQNLGQGPELLIRYENEEAVDDSQLPKDRFSAERLKGVDSTLKIQPAELGDSAVYLCASKIYGYTFGSGTRLTVV.

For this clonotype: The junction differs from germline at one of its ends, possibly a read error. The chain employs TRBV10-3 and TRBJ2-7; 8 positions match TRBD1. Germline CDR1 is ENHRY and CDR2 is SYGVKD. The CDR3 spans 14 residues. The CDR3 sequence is CPISEGTGGYEQYF. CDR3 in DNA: TGTCCCATCAGTGAGGGGACAGGCGGCTACGAGCAGTACTTC.

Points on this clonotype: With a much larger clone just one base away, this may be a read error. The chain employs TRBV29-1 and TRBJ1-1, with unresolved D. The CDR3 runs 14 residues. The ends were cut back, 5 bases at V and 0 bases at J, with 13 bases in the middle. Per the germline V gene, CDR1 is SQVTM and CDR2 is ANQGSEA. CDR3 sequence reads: CSVPSMSLNTEAFF. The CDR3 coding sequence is TGCAGCGTTCCCAGTATGTCATTGAACACTGAAGCTTTCTTT.

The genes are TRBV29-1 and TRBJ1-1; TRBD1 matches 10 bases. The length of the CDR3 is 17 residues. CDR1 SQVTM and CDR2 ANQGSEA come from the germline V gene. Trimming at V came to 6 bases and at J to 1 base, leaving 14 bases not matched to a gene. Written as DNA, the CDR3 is TGCAGCGTGCGAAGACAGGGGGCTTGGGGGGAGAACACTGAAGCTTTCTTT. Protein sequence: CSVRRQGAWGENTEAFF. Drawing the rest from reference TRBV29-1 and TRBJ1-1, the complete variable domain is SAVISQKPSRDICQRGTSLTIQCQVDSQVTMMFWYRQQPGQSLTLIATANQGSEATYESGFVIDKFPISRPNLTFSTLTVSNMSPEDSSIYLCSVRRQGAWGENTEAFFGQGTRLTVV.

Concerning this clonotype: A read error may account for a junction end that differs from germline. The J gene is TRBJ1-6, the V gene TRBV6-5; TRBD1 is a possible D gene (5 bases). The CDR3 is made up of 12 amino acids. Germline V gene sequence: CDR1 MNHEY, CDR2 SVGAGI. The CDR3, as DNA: TGTGTCAGCTGGGGGGTGAGTTCACCCCTCCACTTT. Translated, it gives CVSWGVSSPLHF.

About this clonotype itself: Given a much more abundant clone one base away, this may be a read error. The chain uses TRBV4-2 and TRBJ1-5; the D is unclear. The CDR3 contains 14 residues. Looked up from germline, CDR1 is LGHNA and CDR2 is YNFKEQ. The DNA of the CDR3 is TGTGCCAGCCACACGCGCTTTAGCAATCAGTCCCAGCATTTT. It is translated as CASHTRFSNQSQHF.

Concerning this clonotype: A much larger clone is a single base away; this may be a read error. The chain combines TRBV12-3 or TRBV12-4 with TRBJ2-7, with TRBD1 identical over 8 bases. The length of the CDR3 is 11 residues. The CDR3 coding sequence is TGTGTCAGCAGTCAAGGCAGGGGGCTGTACTTC. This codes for CVSSQGRGLYF.

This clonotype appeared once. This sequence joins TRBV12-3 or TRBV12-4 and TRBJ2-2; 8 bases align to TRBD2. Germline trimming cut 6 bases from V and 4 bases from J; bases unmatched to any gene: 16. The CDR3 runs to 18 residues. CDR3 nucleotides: TGTGCCAGCAGACCGGGACTAGGGGACCATCAGGGCACCGGGGAGCTGTTTTTT. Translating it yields CASRPGLGDHQGTGELFF.

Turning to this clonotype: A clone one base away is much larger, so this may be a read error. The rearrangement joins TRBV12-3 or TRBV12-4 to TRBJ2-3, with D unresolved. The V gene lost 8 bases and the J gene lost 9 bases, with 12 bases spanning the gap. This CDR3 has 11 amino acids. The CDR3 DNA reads TGTGCCAGCTGGTTAGACTGGACGCAGTATTTT. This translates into CASWLDWTQYF.

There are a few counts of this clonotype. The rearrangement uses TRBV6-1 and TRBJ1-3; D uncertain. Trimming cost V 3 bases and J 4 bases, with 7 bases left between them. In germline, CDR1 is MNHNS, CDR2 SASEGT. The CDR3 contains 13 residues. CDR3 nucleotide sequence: TGTGCCAGCAGTGAGCCCGGCGGAAACACCATATATTTT. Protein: CASSEPGGNTIYF.

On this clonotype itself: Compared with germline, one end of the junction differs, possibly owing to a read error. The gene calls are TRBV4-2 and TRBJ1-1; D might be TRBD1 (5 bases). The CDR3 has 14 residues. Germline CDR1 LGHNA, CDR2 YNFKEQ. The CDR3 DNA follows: TGTGCCAGCAGCCAAGAAGGCGGACACACTGAAGCTTTGTTT. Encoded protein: CASSQEGGHTEALF.

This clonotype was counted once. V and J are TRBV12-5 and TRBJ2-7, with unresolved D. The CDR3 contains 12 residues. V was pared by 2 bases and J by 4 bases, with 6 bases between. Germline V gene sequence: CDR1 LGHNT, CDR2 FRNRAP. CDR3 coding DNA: TGTGCTAGTGGTTTGATAAGGTACGAGCAGTACTTC. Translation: CASGLIRYEQYF.

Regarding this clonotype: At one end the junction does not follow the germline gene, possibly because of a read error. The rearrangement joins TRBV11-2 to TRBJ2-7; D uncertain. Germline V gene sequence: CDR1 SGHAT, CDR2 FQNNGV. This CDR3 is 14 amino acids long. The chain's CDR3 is CASSPVDGPYEQDF. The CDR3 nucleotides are TGTGCCAGCAGCCCCGTCGACGGACCCTACGAGCAGGACTTC.

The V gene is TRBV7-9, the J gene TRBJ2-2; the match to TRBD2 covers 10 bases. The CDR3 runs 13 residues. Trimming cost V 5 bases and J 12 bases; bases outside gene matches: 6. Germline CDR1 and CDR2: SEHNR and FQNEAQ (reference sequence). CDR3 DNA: TGTGCCAGCAGCCCCACTAGCGGGAATCAGCTGTTTTTT. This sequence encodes CASSPTSGNQLFF.

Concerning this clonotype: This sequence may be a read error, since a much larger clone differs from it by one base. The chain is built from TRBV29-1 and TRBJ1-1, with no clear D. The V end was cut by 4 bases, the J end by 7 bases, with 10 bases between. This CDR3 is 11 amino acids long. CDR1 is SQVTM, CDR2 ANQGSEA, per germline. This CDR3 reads CSVGGFSEAFF. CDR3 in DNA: TGCAGCGTTGGGGGATTCAGTGAAGCTTTCTTT.

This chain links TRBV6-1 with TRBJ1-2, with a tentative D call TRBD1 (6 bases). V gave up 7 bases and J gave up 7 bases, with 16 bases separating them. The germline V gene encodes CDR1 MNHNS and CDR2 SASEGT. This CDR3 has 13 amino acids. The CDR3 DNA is TGTGCCAGCAAACCGACAGGCCGGGCTGGCTACACCTTC. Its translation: CASKPTGRAGYTF.

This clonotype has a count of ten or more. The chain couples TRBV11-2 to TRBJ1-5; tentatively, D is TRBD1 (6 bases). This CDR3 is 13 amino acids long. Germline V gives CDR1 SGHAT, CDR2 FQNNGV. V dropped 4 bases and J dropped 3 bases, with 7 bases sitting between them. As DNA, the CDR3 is TGTGCCAGCAGCTGGGACAACAATCAGCCCCAGCATTTT. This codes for CASSWDNNQPQHF.

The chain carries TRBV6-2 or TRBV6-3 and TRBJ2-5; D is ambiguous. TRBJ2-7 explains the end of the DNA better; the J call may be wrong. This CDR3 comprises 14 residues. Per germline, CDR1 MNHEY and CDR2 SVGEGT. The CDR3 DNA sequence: TGTGCCAGCAGTTACATCACAGTGGCCTACGAGCAGTACTTC. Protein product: CASSYITVAYEQYF.

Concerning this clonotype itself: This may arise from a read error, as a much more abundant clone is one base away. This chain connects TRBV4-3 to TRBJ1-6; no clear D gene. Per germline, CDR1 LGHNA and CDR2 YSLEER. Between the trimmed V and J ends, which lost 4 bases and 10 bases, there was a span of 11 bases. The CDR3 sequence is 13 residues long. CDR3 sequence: CASSLGTKSPLHF. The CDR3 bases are TGCGCCAGCAGCCTCGGCACGAAATCACCCCTCCACTTT.

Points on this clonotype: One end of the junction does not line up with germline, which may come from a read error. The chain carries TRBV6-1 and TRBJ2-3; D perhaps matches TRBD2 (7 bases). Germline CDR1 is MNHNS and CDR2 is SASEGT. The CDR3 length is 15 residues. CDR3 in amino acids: CASSEHGGRTDTQYF. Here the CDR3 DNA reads TGTGCCAGCAGTGAACACGGGGGGCGGACAGATACGCAATATTTT.

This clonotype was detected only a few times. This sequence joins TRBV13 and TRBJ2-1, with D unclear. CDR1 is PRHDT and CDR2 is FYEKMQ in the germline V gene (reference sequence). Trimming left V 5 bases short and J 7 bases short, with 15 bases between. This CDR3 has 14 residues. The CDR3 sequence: CASSPFGSANEQFF. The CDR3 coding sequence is TGTGCCAGCAGCCCCTTTGGGTCGGCGAATGAGCAGTTCTTC.

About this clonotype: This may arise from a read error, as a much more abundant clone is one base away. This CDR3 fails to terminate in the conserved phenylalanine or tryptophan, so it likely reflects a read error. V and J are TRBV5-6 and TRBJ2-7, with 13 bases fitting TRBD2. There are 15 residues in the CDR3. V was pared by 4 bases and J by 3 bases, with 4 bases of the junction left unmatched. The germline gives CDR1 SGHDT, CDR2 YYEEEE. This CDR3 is CASSGLAGEFYEQYS. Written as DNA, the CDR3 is TGTGCCAGCAGCGGACTAGCGGGAGAATTCTACGAGCAGTACTCC.

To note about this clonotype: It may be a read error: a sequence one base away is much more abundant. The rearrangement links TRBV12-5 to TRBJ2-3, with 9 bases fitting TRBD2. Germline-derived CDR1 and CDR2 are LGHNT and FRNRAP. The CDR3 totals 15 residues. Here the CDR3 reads CASGRLADPTNTQYF. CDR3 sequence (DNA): TGTGCTAGTGGTCGACTAGCGGACCCCACAAATACGCAGTATTTT.